The clone carrying this T cell receptor (beta chain) appeared once. Its target is not known. This CDR3 contains 14 residues. Germline CDR1 SNHLY, CDR2 FYNNEI. V lost 7 bases and J 2 bases, leaving 13 bases between the germline ends. Each CDR3 protein gets one entry after TCRdb re-called the reads with MiXCR. The data show approximately 120,000 distinct CDR3 sequences, 30% to 40% seen once. The data were taken from a study of T cell repertoires in cytomegalovirus infection. In the study overall: Both CMV infection and a matching HLA type were indicated by public TCR beta signatures.

Overall study results and limits: CMV carriers with the relevant HLA were identified by cumulative public TCR beta family frequency. Ex vivo, HLA-C-restricted CMV-specific TCR beta clonotypes prevailed over the rest of the response.

This TCR derives from a human donor in good health (CMV status not recorded). Some clones in this sample may be carry-over from other donors' samples. This chain links TRBV2 with TRBJ2-3; TRBD2 is a possible D gene (7 bases). This specimen was CD8+ T cells from cultured PBMCs, taken from culture after CMV antigen stimulation. CDR3 residues: CASMRGPDTDTQYF. The CDR3 DNA reads TGTGCCAGCATGCGGGGGCCAGACACAGATACGCAGTATTTT. The entire variable domain, with the rest obtained from reference TRBV2 and TRBJ2-3, is as follows: EPEVTQTPSHQVTQMGQEVILRCVPISNHLYFYWYRQILGQKVEFLVSFYNNEISEKSEIFDDQFSVERPDGSNFTLKIRSTKLEDSAMYFCASMRGPDTDTQYFGPGTRLTVL.